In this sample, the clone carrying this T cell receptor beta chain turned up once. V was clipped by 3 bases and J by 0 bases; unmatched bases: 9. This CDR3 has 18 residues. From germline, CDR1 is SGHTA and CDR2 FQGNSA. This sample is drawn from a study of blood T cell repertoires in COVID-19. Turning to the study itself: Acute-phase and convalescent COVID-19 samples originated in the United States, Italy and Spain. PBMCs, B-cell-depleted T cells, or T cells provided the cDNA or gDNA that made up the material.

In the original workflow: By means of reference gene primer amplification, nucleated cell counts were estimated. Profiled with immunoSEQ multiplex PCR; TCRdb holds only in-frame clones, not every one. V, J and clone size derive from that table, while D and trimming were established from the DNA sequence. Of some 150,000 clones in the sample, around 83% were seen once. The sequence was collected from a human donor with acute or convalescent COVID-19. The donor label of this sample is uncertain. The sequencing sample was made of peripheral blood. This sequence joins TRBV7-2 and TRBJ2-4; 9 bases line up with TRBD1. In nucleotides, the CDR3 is TGTGCCAGCAGCTTGGGACAGGGAGGCGTTCTAGCCAAAAACATTCAGTACTTC. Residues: CASSLGQGGVLAKNIQYF.